The clone carrying this T cell receptor (beta chain) came up many times. TCRdb reanalysed the RACE reads using MiXCR and keeps one entry per CDR3 protein. The data hold 95,000 to 150,000 distinct CDR3 sequences, with less than 15% observed a single time. These data come from a study of human T cells and chemical hapten exposure. The CDR3 has 12 residues. In germline, CDR1 is DFQATT, CDR2 SNEGSKA (reference sequence). Trimming removed 0 bases at V and 0 bases at J, with 1 base between. Time point specified: pre-sensitization, week 0. The treatment here: therapeutic diphenylcyclopropenone sensitization with weekly scalp DPC.

This specimen consisted of whole blood, obtained in connection with sensitization to the hapten diphenylcyclopropenone (DPC). This sequence joins TRBV20-1 and TRBJ2-3; D gene uncertain. The TCR was taken from a woman aged 18-30 years with alopecia areata. Some clones in this sample may be carry-over from other donors' samples. CDR3 DNA sequence: TGCAGTGCTAGAGAGAGCACAGATACGCAGTATTTT. It specifies CSARESTDTQYF.